This passage covers 17 T cell receptor beta chains from one sample sequenced in a study of T cell responses to AZD1222 COVID-19 vaccine. Profiled with immunoSEQ multiplex PCR; TCRdb holds only in-frame clones, not every one. The repertoire holds 110,000 or so clones, 88% seen once, with roughly 4% in the top ten. The source was peripheral blood, collected 28 days after the second AZD1222 dose. These receptor sequences come from an adult who received the AZD1222 COVID-19 vaccine.

The chain couples TRBV5-6 to TRBJ1-1; TRBD1 matches at 9 bases. CDR1 SGHDT and CDR2 YYEEEE come from the germline V gene. The V segment lost 3 bases and the J segment 5 bases; nucleotides outside the gene matches: 5. CDR3 size: 14 residues. CDR3 sequence: CASSWGTGQTEAFF. The CDR3 nucleotides read TGTGCCAGCAGCTGGGGGACAGGGCAAACTGAAGCTTTCTTT.

V gene TRBV7-2 combines with J gene TRBJ2-7; D is possibly TRBD1 or TRBD2 (5 bases each). Germline CDR1 is SGHTA and CDR2 is FQGNSA. This CDR3 spans 14 amino acids. With 6 bases removed from V and 5 bases from J, the gap between germline ends came to 17 bases. The DNA of the CDR3 is TGTGCCAGCAGTACCACGGGGCCACCCCACGAGCAGTACTTC. Protein: CASSTTGPPHEQYF.

The chain couples TRBV4-3 to TRBJ2-3, with D unresolved. Germline assignment: CDR1 LGHNA and CDR2 YSLEER. Between the trimmed V and J ends, which lost 0 bases and 1 base, there was a span of 11 bases. The CDR3 runs to 16 residues. DNA for the CDR3: TGCGCCAGCAGCCAAGAGGGCTTAATAGGCACAGATACGCAGTATTTT. It translates to CASSQEGLIGTDTQYF.

The rearrangement links TRBV7-6 to TRBJ1-5; D might be TRBD1 (6 bases). Germline V gene data show CDR1 as SGHVS and CDR2 as FNYEAQ. The CDR3 extends over 13 amino acids. The V end lost 3 bases, the J end lost 5 bases, and 8 bases lay between the germline ends. The CDR3 here is CASSLAGDQPQHF. The CDR3 region has the DNA TGTGCCAGCAGCTTGGCAGGGGATCAGCCCCAGCATTTT.

The chain joins TRBV6-4 to TRBJ1-1; D not certain. CDR1 is MRHNA and CDR2 is SNTAGT in the germline V gene. The CDR3 length is 13 residues. Trimming left V 3 bases short and J 2 bases short, with 7 bases between. The CDR3 DNA sequence: TGTGCCAGCAGTGATGAGGCTAACACTGAAGCTTTCTTT. Amino acids: CASSDEANTEAFF.

This rearrangement joins TRBV14 to TRBJ1-1; D possibly corresponds to TRBD1 (5 bases). CDR1 is SGHDN and CDR2 is FVKESK in the germline V gene. CDR3 size: 15 residues. Deletions cut 1 base from V and 7 bases from J, with 16 bases between. Written as DNA, the CDR3 is TGTGCCAGCAGCCAAGTTATGGGGCTTGAGAGTGAAGCTTTCTTT. Translation: CASSQVMGLESEAFF. The full variable domain, with the rest looked up from reference TRBV14 and TRBJ1-1, is EAGVTQFPSHSVIEKGQTVTLRCDPISGHDNLYWYRRVMGKEIKFLLHFVKESKQDESGMPNNRFLAERTGGTYSTLKVQPAELEDSGVYFCASSQVMGLESEAFFGQGTRLTVV.

This chain connects TRBV9 to TRBJ1-1, with 9 bases lining up with TRBD1. The germline CDR1 and CDR2 sequences are SGDLS and YYNGEE. The CDR3 runs 13 residues. J gave up 4 bases and V 7 bases, and 5 bases lay outside the gene matches. This CDR3 reads CASGDRVGTEAFF. In DNA form, the CDR3 reads TGTGCCAGCGGGGACAGGGTGGGCACTGAAGCTTTCTTT. Based on the CDR3 plus reference TRBV9 and TRBJ1-1, the full variable domain is DSGVTQTPKHLITATGQRVTLRCSPRSGDLSVYWYQQSLDQGLQFLIQYYNGEERAKGNILERFSAQQFPDLHSELNLSSLELGDSALYFCASGDRVGTEAFFGQGTRLTVV.

The chain uses TRBV2 and TRBJ2-1; 7 bases map to TRBD2. Germline CDR1 is SNHLY and CDR2 is FYNNEI. Trimming at V came to 9 bases and at J to 0 bases, leaving 5 bases not matched to a gene. The CDR3 consists of 14 residues. CDR3 nucleotide sequence: TGTGCCAGGGGCACTAGCGTCTCCTACAATGAGCAGTTCTTC. Translation gives CARGTSVSYNEQFF.

V gene TRBV3-1 (or the pseudogene TRBV3-2) combines with J gene TRBJ1-1, with D maybe TRBD1 (5 bases). From germline, CDR1 is LGHDT and CDR2 YNNKEL (reference sequence). Trimming took off 6 bases at V and 5 bases at J, with 10 bases between the two ends. This CDR3 has 12 residues. The chain's CDR3 is CASRGEGTEAFF. The DNA of the CDR3 is TGTGCCAGCAGGGGCGAGGGGACTGAAGCTTTCTTT.

The gene calls are TRBV9 and TRBJ2-7; D gene uncertain. The germline V gene encodes CDR1 SGDLS and CDR2 YYNGEE. V was shortened by 2 bases and J by 6 bases, with 12 bases between the two germline ends. The CDR3 totals 13 residues. The CDR3 loop is CASSVSHLGEQYF. CDR3 DNA: TGTGCCAGCAGCGTCTCCCACCTAGGCGAGCAGTACTTC.

The chain combines TRBV7-8 with TRBJ1-5; 10 bases line up with TRBD1. This CDR3 region has 17 residues. Trimming removed 4 bases from V and 1 base from J; junction bases left unmatched: 7. Germline CDR1 SGHVS, CDR2 FQNEAQ. CDR3: CASSSPPGQGSNQPQHF. CDR3 in DNA: TGTGCCAGCAGCTCACCTCCGGGACAGGGGAGCAATCAGCCCCAGCATTTT.

The chain has TRBV4-3 and TRBJ2-3; D unresolved. The germline V gene encodes CDR1 LGHNA and CDR2 YSLEER. CDR3 length equals 14 residues. The V and J ends lost 3 bases and 0 bases respectively, with 7 bases between them. This chain's CDR3 is CASSQLESTDTQYF. In DNA, the CDR3 is TGCGCCAGCAGCCAGCTAGAGAGCACAGATACGCAGTATTTT.

The V and J genes are TRBV4-2 and TRBJ1-5; D unclear. The CDR3 is made up of 16 amino acids. In germline, CDR1 is LGHNA, CDR2 YNFKEQ. The ends were cut back, 0 bases at V and 6 bases at J, with 15 bases in the middle. CDR3 nucleotide sequence: TGTGCCAGCAGCCAAGACCCATGGGGAGTGTCTCAGCCCCAGCATTTT. Translated, it gives CASSQDPWGVSQPQHF.

The chain recombines TRBV11-2 with TRBJ2-1, with D hard to call. Looked up from germline, CDR1 is SGHAT and CDR2 is FQNNGV. V was pared by 2 bases and J by 0 bases, with 11 bases between. CDR3 length: 16 residues. CDR3 sequence: CASSLRADRSYNEQFF. The CDR3 bases are TGTGCCAGCAGCTTAAGGGCGGACCGCTCCTACAATGAGCAGTTCTTC.

V is TRBV11-3 and J is TRBJ1-1, with a tentative D call TRBD1 (5 bases). From germline, CDR1 is SGHNT and CDR2 YENEEA. The CDR3 is 14 residues long. The V gene lost 0 bases and the J gene lost 6 bases, with 11 bases spanning the gap. The CDR3 bases are TGTGCCAGCAGCTTAGATGGCGAACAGGCTGAAGCTTTCTTT. Translating it yields CASSLDGEQAEAFF.

The chain uses TRBV7-9 and TRBJ1-2; D gene unclear. CDR1 and CDR2 (germline): SEHNR, FQNEAQ (reference sequence). The CDR3 consists of 11 residues. Trimming took off 5 bases at V and 2 bases at J, with 3 bases between the two ends. The CDR3 nucleotides read TGTGCCAGCAGCCGAAACTATGGCTACACCTTC. Its protein is CASSRNYGYTF.

V usage is TRBV4-3 and J usage is TRBJ2-7, with 7 bases that match TRBD1. Germline loops: CDR1 LGHNA, CDR2 YSLEER. After removal of 3 bases from V and 3 bases from J, the junction contained 8 bases not matched to a gene. CDR3 size: 15 residues. CDR3 sequence: CASSQTYRGYYEQYF. In nucleotides, the CDR3 is TGCGCCAGCAGCCAGACCTACAGGGGTTACTACGAGCAGTACTTC.